This T cell receptor beta chain was documented in a study of early stage breast cancer tumors. At the level of the study: Invasive lobular carcinomas made up four of 12 ER+/PR+/HER2- tumors.

Blood replicates held 0.5 ug DNA, tumor or normal breast roughly 1.5 ug, two each. Assay used: immunoSEQ multiplex PCR; TCRdb lists only in-frame clones, some missing. Among about 51,000 clones listed, 78% were seen once. V shed 4 bases, J shed 0 bases, and the junction held 6 bases outside the gene matches. CDR1 and CDR2 from the germline V gene are SGHNT and YYREEE (reference sequence). The CDR3 length is 15 residues. Study-wide findings and caveats: Enriched TCRB sequences shared across patients were mostly commonly generated sequences. Compared with adjacent normal breast tissue, tumors showed roughly 2.5-fold greater T cell density and higher clonality.

With regard to this clone: Its specificity is not known.

The source of this sequence is a person aged 35-55 years with breast cancer. This chain links TRBV5-4 with TRBJ2-7; the match to TRBD2 covers 8 bases. The source material was blood. This CDR3 is CASSPSGTSSYEQYF. CDR3 nucleotide sequence: TGTGCCAGCAGCCCCTCCGGGACTAGCTCCTACGAGCAGTACTTC.